Included here is one T cell receptor beta chain sequence, with context. Original analysis: Nucleated cell counts were estimated from reference gene primer amplification. Libraries were prepared by immunoSEQ multiplex PCR; TCRdb keeps only in-frame clonotypes and omits some of them. V and J calls plus clone size are reproduced from that table; the DNA served to infer D and trimming. The data contain 70,000 to 90,000 clones, more than 80% of them singletons. The source of the sample is a study of blood T cell repertoires in COVID-19. Study-level information: COVID-19 samples collected from the United States, Italy and Spain covered acute and convalescent phases. Sources were T cells, B-cell-depleted T cells, or PBMCs; the material itself was cDNA or gDNA.

CDR1 SGHNT and CDR2 YYREEE come from the germline V gene (reference sequence). This CDR3 is 16 amino acids long. J lost 5 bases, V lost 0 bases, and 10 bases had no gene match. Sequenced material: peripheral blood. The chain joins TRBV5-4 to TRBJ2-5; 7 nucleotides match TRBD1. This receptor was taken from a human donor in a cohort sampled during active COVID-19. The CDR3 sequence: CASSLGPRQGRETQYF. The CDR3 nucleotides are TGTGCCAGCAGCTTGGGACCCCGACAGGGCAGGGAGACCCAGTACTTC.